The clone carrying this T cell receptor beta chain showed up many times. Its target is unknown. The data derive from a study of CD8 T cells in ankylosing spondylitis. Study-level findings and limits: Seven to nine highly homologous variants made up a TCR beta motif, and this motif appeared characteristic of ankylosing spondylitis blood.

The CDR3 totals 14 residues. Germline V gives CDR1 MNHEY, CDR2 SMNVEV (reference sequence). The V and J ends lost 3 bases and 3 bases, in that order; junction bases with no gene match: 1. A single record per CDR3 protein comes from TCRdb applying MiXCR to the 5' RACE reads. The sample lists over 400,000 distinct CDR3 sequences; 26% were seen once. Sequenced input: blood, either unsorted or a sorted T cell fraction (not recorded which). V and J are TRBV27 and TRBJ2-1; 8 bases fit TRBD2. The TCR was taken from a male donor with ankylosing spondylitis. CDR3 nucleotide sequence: TGTGCCAGCAGTTTGACTAGCGTCTACAATGAGCAGTTCTTC. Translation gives CASSLTSVYNEQFF.